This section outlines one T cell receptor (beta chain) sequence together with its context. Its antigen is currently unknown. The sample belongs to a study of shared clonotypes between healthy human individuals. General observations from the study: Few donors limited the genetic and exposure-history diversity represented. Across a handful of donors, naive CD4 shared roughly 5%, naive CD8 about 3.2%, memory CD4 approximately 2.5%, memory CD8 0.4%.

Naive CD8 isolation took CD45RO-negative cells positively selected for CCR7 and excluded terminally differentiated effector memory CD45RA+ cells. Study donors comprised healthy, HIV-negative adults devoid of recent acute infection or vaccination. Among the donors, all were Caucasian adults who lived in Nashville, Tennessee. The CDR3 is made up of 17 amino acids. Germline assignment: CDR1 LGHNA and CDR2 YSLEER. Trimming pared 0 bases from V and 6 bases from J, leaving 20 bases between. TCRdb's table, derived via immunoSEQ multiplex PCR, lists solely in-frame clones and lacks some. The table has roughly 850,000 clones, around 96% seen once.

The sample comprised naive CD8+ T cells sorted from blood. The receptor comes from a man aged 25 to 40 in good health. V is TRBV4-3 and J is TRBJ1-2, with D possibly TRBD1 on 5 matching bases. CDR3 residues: CASSQDRRGGSGNGYTF. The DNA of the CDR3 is TGCGCCAGCAGCCAAGATCGACGGGGGGGTTCTGGAAATGGCTACACCTTC.